Given below is one T cell receptor (beta chain) in context. Its antigen is not known. This record belongs to a study of graft-versus-host responses after intestinal transplantation. Germline V gives CDR1 MNHNS, CDR2 SASEGT. CDR3 length: 14 residues. The V and J ends lost 6 bases and 8 bases respectively, with 16 bases between them. Clones were sequenced by immunoSEQ multiplex PCR, and TCRdb holds only the in-frame ones, with some missing. The repertoire holds about 77,000 clones, over 80% seen once, with roughly 0.7% in the top ten. Study findings and constraints: There were GvH clones found in recipient marrow, and some of them appeared first in ileum or blood.

The TCR sequence derives from a human patient who received an intestinal transplant, so some T cells may come from the graft donor. The sample was PBMCs, taken 98 days after intestinal transplantation. The genes are TRBV6-1 and TRBJ1-4; tentatively, D is TRBD1 (5 bases). DNA of the CDR3: TGTGCCAGCAGCCCCGATGGGGGAGGAGAAAAACTGTTTTTT. Protein: CASSPDGGGEKLFF.